This T cell receptor beta chain derives from a study of blood T cell repertoires in COVID-19. Study-level information: COVID-19 samples, acute and convalescent, were from the United States, Italy and Spain.

From germline, CDR1 is MDHEN and CDR2 SYDVKM. This CDR3 comprises 18 residues. V trimming: 4 bases; J trimming: 3 bases; junction bases outside the gene matches: 16. Methods used by the authors: Estimation of nucleated cell counts was performed using reference gene primer amplification. The method was immunoSEQ multiplex PCR; TCRdb's version includes in-frame clones alone and lacks a portion of them. That table gives V, J and clone size, and the DNA gave D and trimming. Among some 240,000 clones listed, roughly 76% were seen once. This clone was counted a few times. The chain uses TRBV28 and TRBJ1-2; TRBD1 aligns across 8 bases. Sequenced input: peripheral blood. This sequence originates from a woman of 80 years or more with COVID-19, enrolled during active disease. The CDR3 nucleotides read TGTGCCAGCAGTTCAACCCTTTGGGAGGACAGGGTTTACTATGGCTACACCTTC. Protein product: CASSSTLWEDRVYYGYTF.